The 31 T cell receptor beta chains in this list originate from one sample, sequenced in a study of regulatory T cells in long-lasting Graves disease (dated by TCRdb to the early 2020s). The time point tag for this specimen amounts to: newly diagnosed GD, antithyroid drugs for less than 3 months. RNA was extracted from PBMCs in TRIzol for both TCR sequencing and RNA sequencing. The method was multiplex PCR. The instrument given in TCRdb is Illumina HiSeq 4000. TCR beta libraries were built with iRepertoire HTBI primers and Arm-PCR amplification of CDR3 regions. TCRdb passed the public sequencing reads through fastp at Q25 and MiXCR, retaining productive beta sequences. Every distinct CDR3 protein forms one entry, paired with its most common genes and DNA. In this sample the table shows approximately 400,000 distinct CDR3 sequences, approximately 15% of which occur a single time. Roughly 7.7% of the sample rests with the top ten.

These records were also assigned to another study, of T cells in Graves' hyperthyroidism and ophthalmopathy.

The material sequenced was peripheral blood mononuclear cells (PBMCs), taken at new diagnosis, from a patient treated with antithyroid drugs. These receptors all come from a woman aged 40 to 50 with Graves disease. Donor details come from another sample of the same person, matched by shared clones.

This CDR3 reads CAIGLAGPDTQYF. CDR3 in DNA: TGTGCCATCGGACTTGCCGGGCCGGATACGCAGTATTTT. The chain combines TRBV6-1 with TRBJ2-3, with a weak D call TRBD2 (5 bases). CDR1 and CDR2 from the germline V gene are MNHNS and SASEGT. The CDR3 is 13 residues long. Trimming removed 10 bases at V and 6 bases at J, with 17 bases between.

The rearrangement links TRBV5-1 to TRBJ1-2, with 9 bases lining up with TRBD1. Germline lookup yields CDR1 SGHRS and CDR2 YFSETQ. The CDR3 runs to 15 residues. J gave up 4 bases and V 3 bases, and 7 bases lay outside the gene matches. The CDR3 region is CASSSGDRVGYGYTF. CDR3 in DNA: TGCGCCAGCAGCTCGGGGGACAGGGTTGGCTATGGCTACACCTTC.

This clonotype has a count of ten or more. The chain is built from TRBV6-5 and TRBJ2-5; D is perhaps TRBD2 (6 bases). The V gene's germline CDR1 is MNHEY and CDR2 SVGAGI. The CDR3 has 16 amino acids. With 2 bases removed from V and 3 bases from J, the gap between germline ends came to 16 bases. CDR3 DNA sequence: TGTGCCAGCAGTTACCCCCTGGGGCTAGCGAAAGAGACCCAGTACTTC. This gives the protein CASSYPLGLAKETQYF.

This clonotype came up many times. The CDR3: CASSEDRGNTEAFF. The CDR3 bases are TGTGCCAGCAGTGAAGATAGGGGCAACACTGAAGCTTTCTTT. This chain connects TRBV6-1 to TRBJ1-1; weak D call: TRBD1 (5 bases). Germline V gene sequence: CDR1 MNHNS, CDR2 SASEGT. CDR3 size: 14 residues. With 1 base removed from V and 2 bases from J, the gap between germline ends came to 8 bases.

This clonotype was observed a few times. This chain connects TRBV27 to TRBJ2-7; 13 bases map to TRBD2. CDR3 size: 17 residues. Trimming at V came to 6 bases and at J to 0 bases, leaving 8 bases not matched to a gene. Germline V gives CDR1 MNHEY, CDR2 SMNVEV (reference sequence). Here the CDR3 reads CASSPLAGGSASYEQYF. The CDR3 nucleotides are TGTGCCAGCAGCCCACTAGCGGGGGGGTCGGCCTCCTACGAGCAGTACTTC.

This clonotype was seen just once. V gene TRBV29-1 combines with J gene TRBJ1-1; tentative D call: TRBD1 (6 bases). Germline V lookup: CDR1 SQVTM, CDR2 ANQGSEA. V shed 4 bases and J shed 6 bases, with 9 bases lying between them. This CDR3 region has 11 residues. CDR3 sequence reads: CSVVPGAEAFF. The CDR3 nucleotides read TGCAGCGTTGTGCCAGGGGCTGAAGCTTTCTTT. Combining the CDR3 with reference TRBV29-1 and TRBJ1-1 gives the whole variable domain SAVISQKPSRDICQRGTSLTIQCQVDSQVTMMFWYRQQPGQSLTLIATANQGSEATYESGFVIDKFPISRPNLTFSTLTVSNMSPEDSSIYLCSVVPGAEAFFGQGTRLTVV.

This clonotype was counted at least ten times. V usage is TRBV12-3 or TRBV12-4 and J usage is TRBJ2-1; D perhaps matches TRBD2 (5 bases). Trimming left V 7 bases short and J 2 bases short, with 15 bases between. The CDR3 runs to 15 residues. The CDR3 sequence: CASTALSGPYNEQFF. CDR3 in DNA: TGTGCCAGCACCGCGTTGAGCGGACCCTACAATGAGCAGTTCTTC.

With respect to this clonotype: This may arise from a read error, as a much more abundant clone is one base away. The chain couples TRBV3-1 to TRBJ1-3; 7 bases agree with TRBD1. Germline V gives CDR1 LGHDT, CDR2 YNNKEL (reference sequence). The CDR3 contains 17 residues. The CDR3, as DNA: TGTGCCAGCGGCCAACTCCGTGGAGGGACAGCAGGAAACACCATATATTTT. This gives the protein CASGQLRGGTAGNTIYF.

This clonotype appeared a few times. The V gene is TRBV7-9, the J gene TRBJ2-7, with 7 bases lining up with TRBD2. The CDR3 has 16 amino acids. Germline V gene lookup returns CDR1 SEHNR and CDR2 FQNEAQ (reference sequence). V lost 0 bases and J lost 3; bases outside the gene matches: 8. The CDR3 region has the DNA TGTGCCAGCAGCTTAGCTTCCTGGCGGGAGAGCTACGAGCAGTACTTC. It codes for CASSLASWRESYEQYF.

The table lists this clonotype with many counts. This chain connects TRBV7-3 to TRBJ2-3, with 8 bases lining up with TRBD1. V lost 3 bases and J lost 3; bases outside the gene matches: 5. This CDR3 region has 15 residues. The germline CDR1 and CDR2 sequences are SGHTA and FQGTGA. The CDR3 reads CASSFAGGRTDTQYF. The CDR3 DNA sequence: TGTGCCAGCAGCTTTGCAGGGGGCCGAACAGATACGCAGTATTTT.

The CDR3: CASSLGSGNYNEQFF. DNA for the CDR3: TGTGCCAGCAGCCTAGGTTCGGGGAACTACAATGAGCAGTTCTTC. The chain recombines TRBV11-3 with TRBJ2-1; D might be TRBD2 (5 bases). The CDR3 spans 15 residues. Germline V gene data show CDR1 as SGHNT and CDR2 as YENEEA. Trimming stripped 5 bases from V and 3 bases from J, with 14 bases between. Looking up the rest from reference TRBV11-3 and TRBJ2-1 gives the full variable domain: EAGVVQSPRYKIIEKKQPVAFWCNPISGHNTLYWYLQNLGQGPELLIRYENEEAVDDSQLPKDRFSAERLKGVDSTLKIQPAELGDSAVYLCASSLGSGNYNEQFFGPGTRLTVL.

This clonotype was observed a handful of times. The V gene is TRBV5-6, the J gene TRBJ2-3; 14 nucleotides line up with TRBD2. The ends lost 4 bases at V and 5 bases at J; junction bases unmatched: 6. This CDR3 has 16 residues. Germline assignment: CDR1 SGHDT and CDR2 YYEEEE. The CDR3 DNA is TGTGCCAGCAGCGGGGGACTAGCGGGAGATATAGATACGCAGTATTTT. It yields the protein CASSGGLAGDIDTQYF.

This clonotype appeared many times. The rearrangement uses TRBV2 and TRBJ1-2; 12 nucleotides align to TRBD1. The germline CDR1 and CDR2 sequences are SNHLY and FYNNEI. The V gene end was trimmed by 1 base and the J gene end by 6 bases; junction bases not matched to a gene: 3. There are 15 residues in the CDR3. The CDR3 DNA reads TGTGCCAGCAGTGAAGGGGACAGGGGGCATGATGGCTACACCTTC. Its translation: CASSEGDRGHDGYTF.

In its sample, this clonotype was seen many times. The CDR3 nucleotides read TGTGCCAGCAGTCCCCTCATTTCTGGCCGCAACACTGAAGCTTTCTTT. Protein product: CASSPLISGRNTEAFF. The chain combines TRBV28 with TRBJ1-1, with no clear D. Trimming removed 5 bases from V and 2 bases from J, with 18 bases in between. Per germline, CDR1 MDHEN and CDR2 SYDVKM. The CDR3 loop spans 16 amino acids.

The chain uses TRBV19 and TRBJ2-3; 9 bases line up with TRBD2. Germline CDR1 LNHDA, CDR2 SQIVND (reference sequence). This CDR3 spans 19 amino acids. V lost 0 bases, J lost 2 bases, and 12 bases stayed unmatched. The CDR3 here is CASSIDRLAGEPLTDTQYF. For the CDR3, the DNA is TGTGCCAGTAGTATAGATCGGTTAGCGGGAGAACCCCTCACAGATACGCAGTATTTT.

This clonotype was picked up many times. V is TRBV12-5 and J is TRBJ2-5; D remains ambiguous. Germline CDR1 is LGHNT and CDR2 is FRNRAP. Trimming shortened V by 3 bases and J by 5 bases, and 25 bases separated the two germline ends. The CDR3 runs 18 residues. The CDR3: CASGFQTSLLPLEETQYF. In DNA form, the CDR3 reads TGTGCTAGTGGTTTCCAAACATCGTTACTTCCCCTGGAGGAGACCCAGTACTTC.

This clonotype has ten or more counts. The chain employs TRBV10-3 and TRBJ2-4; 13 positions match TRBD2. The CDR3 sequence is 18 residues long. Germline V CDR1 and CDR2: ENHRY, SYGVKD. With 2 bases clipped from V and 4 bases from J, the junction kept 8 bases outside the gene matches. The CDR3 protein is CAISEGGWTSGRKNIQYF. CDR3 sequence (DNA): TGTGCCATCAGTGAGGGGGGCTGGACTAGCGGGAGAAAAAACATTCAGTACTTC.

At least ten counts were recorded for this clonotype. The CDR3: CASSLEGQGTDTQYF. The CDR3 coding sequence is TGTGCCAGCAGCTTAGAAGGACAGGGCACAGATACGCAGTATTTT. This rearrangement joins TRBV11-2 to TRBJ2-3; 7 bases map to TRBD1. In germline, CDR1 is SGHAT, CDR2 FQNNGV. The CDR3 has 15 amino acids. V shed 0 bases and J 1 base; nucleotides not matched to a gene: 1.

This clonotype was detected ten times or more. The chain combines TRBV30 with TRBJ1-1; D unresolved. Germline V lookup: CDR1 GTSNPN, CDR2 SVGIG (reference sequence). The CDR3 consists of 11 residues. Trimming stripped 4 bases from V and 4 bases from J, with 7 bases between. For the CDR3, the DNA is TGTGCCTGGACCCCCTCCACTGAAGCTTTCTTT. It yields the protein CAWTPSTEAFF.

This clonotype was found many times. CDR3 coding DNA: TGTGCCAGCAGCCCTTCGAGGAATCAGCCCCAGCATTTT. It specifies CASSPSRNQPQHF. The chain couples TRBV11-2 to TRBJ1-5; D not certain. V was cut by 5 bases and J by 4 bases, with 9 bases left in between. CDR1 is SGHAT, CDR2 FQNNGV, per germline. This CDR3 region has 13 residues.

CDR3 nucleotide sequence: TGCAGTGCTAGAGATCCCGGCGGAGGGAACACCGGGGAGCTGTTTTTT. Its protein product is CSARDPGGGNTGELFF. The chain combines TRBV20-1 with TRBJ2-2, with D perhaps matching TRBD2 (5 bases). Trimming stripped 0 bases from V and 1 base from J, with 12 bases between. The CDR3 totals 16 residues. CDR1 and CDR2 from the germline V gene are DFQATT and SNEGSKA (reference sequence).

This clonotype has ten or more counts. The CDR3 region has the DNA TGTGCCAGCAACTTTTGGGACAGGGTGAATAATTCACCCCTCCACTTT. It codes for CASNFWDRVNNSPLHF. The gene calls are TRBV27 and TRBJ1-6; 9 bases line up with TRBD1. The CDR3 loop spans 16 amino acids. Germline V gives CDR1 MNHEY, CDR2 SMNVEV (reference sequence). Trimming removed 7 bases from V and 5 bases from J; junction bases left unmatched: 9.

The chain combines TRBV7-6 with TRBJ2-1; D tentatively reads TRBD1 or TRBD2 (6 bases each). V lost 11 bases and J lost 0, with 14 bases in between. This CDR3 has 14 amino acids. Germline CDR1 SGHVS, CDR2 FNYEAQ. CDR3 residues: CAAGAGPSYNEQFF. The DNA of the CDR3 is TGTGCCGCAGGGGCGGGACCCTCCTACAATGAGCAGTTCTTC.

The chain uses TRBV5-1 and TRBJ2-2; TRBD2 agrees at 12 bases. This CDR3 contains 19 residues. J gave up 4 bases and V 5 bases, and 15 bases lay outside the gene matches. Germline V gene lookup returns CDR1 SGHRS and CDR2 YFSETQ. CDR3 nucleotide sequence: TGCGCCAGCAGAATTTCCGGACTAGCGGGAACTACTCCCACCGGGGAGCTGTTTTTT. Its translation is CASRISGLAGTTPTGELFF.

In this sample, this clonotype turned up a few times. This chain connects TRBV12-3 or TRBV12-4 to TRBJ2-2; 7 bases match TRBD2. The ends lost 3 bases at V and 5 bases at J; junction bases unmatched: 6. This CDR3 has 15 amino acids. The CDR3 here is CASSLAGVRTGELFF. The CDR3, as DNA: TGTGCCAGCAGTTTGGCGGGAGTGAGAACCGGGGAGCTGTTTTTT.

This clonotype occurred many times. The V call is TRBV30, the J call TRBJ2-2; D remains ambiguous. This CDR3 contains 12 residues. V lost 3 bases to trimming and J lost 3 bases, with 5 bases between them. Germline CDR1 is GTSNPN and CDR2 is SVGIG (reference sequence). The CDR3 DNA reads TGTGCCTGGAGGTTGTACACCGGGGAGCTGTTTTTT. Protein product: CAWRLYTGELFF.

The sample holds many counts of this clonotype. The rearrangement joins TRBV27 to TRBJ2-1; 11 positions match TRBD2. Germline V gene sequence: CDR1 MNHEY, CDR2 SMNVEV (reference sequence). With V trimmed by 4 bases and J by 3 bases, 8 bases remained unmatched. The CDR3 extends over 17 amino acids. This CDR3 reads CASSSLTSGALYNEQFF. CDR3 nucleotide sequence: TGTGCCAGCAGTTCCCTGACTAGCGGGGCACTCTACAATGAGCAGTTCTTC.

This clonotype has at least ten counts. The rearrangement links TRBV19 to TRBJ2-7, with a weak D call TRBD2 (5 bases). Trimming left V 4 bases short and J 4 bases short, with 14 bases between. The germline CDR1 and CDR2 sequences are LNHDA and SQIVND (reference sequence). The CDR3 totals 14 residues. For the CDR3, the DNA is TGTGCCAGTAGTAAGGCGGGCGCCAGGTACGAGCAGTACTTC. It is translated as CASSKAGARYEQYF.

This clonotype was observed a handful of times. CDR3 amino acids: CSARNEANEKLFF. The CDR3 nucleotides read TGCAGTGCTAGAAATGAAGCTAATGAAAAACTGTTTTTT. The chain has TRBV20-1 and TRBJ1-4; the D is unclear. The germline V gene encodes CDR1 DFQATT and CDR2 SNEGSKA (reference sequence). V was pared by 2 bases and J by 3 bases, with 7 bases between. The CDR3 is made up of 13 amino acids.

This clonotype appeared many times. The genes are TRBV12-3 or TRBV12-4 and TRBJ2-1, with no clear D. V was trimmed by 7 bases and J by 2 bases, leaving 18 bases between them. CDR3 length: 16 amino acids. The CDR3 DNA reads as TGTGCCAGCACCCCCCAACTGGAAGACCCCTACAATGAGCAGTTCTTC. Translation: CASTPQLEDPYNEQFF.

This rearrangement joins TRBV27 to TRBJ1-4; D call uncertain. The CDR3 extends over 15 amino acids. V lost 4 bases, J lost 0 bases, and 9 bases lay in between. CDR1 MNHEY and CDR2 SMNVEV come from the germline V gene (reference sequence). The CDR3 sequence: CASSSSLATNEKLFF. The CDR3 bases are TGTGCCAGCAGTTCTTCCTTGGCAACTAATGAAAAACTGTTTTTT.